The 3 T cell receptor beta chains presented below share a single source sample, sequenced in a study of blood T cell repertoires in COVID-19. Data came from immunoSEQ multiplex PCR; TCRdb stores just in-frame clones and leaves some out. The top ten hold 15% to 20% of the sample, which has 70,000 to 95,000 clones, around four fifths seen once. Sequenced material: peripheral blood. These receptors originate from a man older than 75 with active or convalescent COVID-19.

V usage is TRBV6-5 and J usage is TRBJ1-6, with 9 nucleotides matching TRBD1. The junction had 6 bases not matched to a gene; V was cut back by 4 bases and J by 8 bases. This CDR3 is built from 15 residues. Germline CDR1 and CDR2: MNHEY and SVGAGI. CDR3 residues: CASSLMGQGDSPLHF. The CDR3 DNA reads as TGTGCCAGCAGTTTAATGGGACAGGGTGATTCACCCCTCCACTTT.

CDR3 region: CASREGTNSPLHF. In DNA form, the CDR3 reads TGTGCCAGCAGGGAGGGGACTAATTCACCCCTCCACTTT. The rearrangement links TRBV7-2 to TRBJ1-6, with D perhaps TRBD1 (5 bases). This CDR3 is 13 amino acids long. The V end was cut by 6 bases, the J end by 6 bases, with 9 bases between. Germline assignment: CDR1 SGHTA and CDR2 FQGNSA.

The chain carries TRBV2 and TRBJ2-2; D call uncertain. The length of the CDR3 is 15 residues. The V gene's germline CDR1 is SNHLY and CDR2 FYNNEI. Trimming shortened V by 4 bases and J by 0 bases, and 9 bases separated the two germline ends. The CDR3 region is CASSVRGPNTGELFF. The CDR3 region has the DNA TGTGCCAGCAGTGTGCGAGGCCCGAACACCGGGGAGCTGTTTTTT. The whole variable domain, filled in from reference TRBV2 and TRBJ2-2, reads EPEVTQTPSHQVTQMGQEVILRCVPISNHLYFYWYRQILGQKVEFLVSFYNNEISEKSEIFDDQFSVERPDGSNFTLKIRSTKLEDSAMYFCASSVRGPNTGELFFGEGSRLTVL.